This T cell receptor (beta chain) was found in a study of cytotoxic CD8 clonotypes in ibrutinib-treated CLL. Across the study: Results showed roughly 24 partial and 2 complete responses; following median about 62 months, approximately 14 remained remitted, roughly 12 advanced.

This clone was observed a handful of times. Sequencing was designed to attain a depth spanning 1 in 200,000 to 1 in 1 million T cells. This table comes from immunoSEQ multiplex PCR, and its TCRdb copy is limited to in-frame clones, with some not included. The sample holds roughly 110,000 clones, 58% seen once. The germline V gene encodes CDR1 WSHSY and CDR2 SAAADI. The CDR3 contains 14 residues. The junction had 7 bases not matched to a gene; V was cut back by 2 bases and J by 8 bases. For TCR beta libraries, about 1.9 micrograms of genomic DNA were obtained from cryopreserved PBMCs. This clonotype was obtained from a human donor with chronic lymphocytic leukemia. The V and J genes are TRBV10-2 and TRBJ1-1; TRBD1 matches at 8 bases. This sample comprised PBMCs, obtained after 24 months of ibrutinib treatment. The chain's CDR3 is CASSEPGTGSEAFF. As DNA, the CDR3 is TGCGCCAGCAGTGAGCCCGGGACAGGTTCCGAAGCTTTCTTT.